These T cell receptor beta chains were read from a single sample in a study of regulatory T cells in long-lasting Graves disease. From the multiplex PCR reads, TCRdb called clonotypes with MiXCR, one entry per CDR3 protein. The sample has 400,000 to 500,000 distinct CDR3 sequences; 21% are singletons. The sequencing used peripheral blood mononuclear cells (PBMCs), collected when the disease was refractory, from a patient treated with antithyroid drugs. The origin of the receptors is a female donor with Graves disease. Both conserved end residues are part of each CDR3. D genes are given only for firm matches.

>13|TRBV29-1|TRBD2
CSAEEWGGDTQYF
>13|TRBV27|.
CASSSQGIYEQYF
>14|TRBV24-1|.
CATSDLQGPDIQYF
>14|TRBV7-9|TRBD1
CAKTGLKNTGELFF
>13|TRBV30|.
CAWSTGWDQPQHF
>14|TRBV20-1|.
CSARERENTDTQYF
>15|TRBV20-1|.
CSAKEVGEMNTEAFF
>16|TRBV11-2|.
CASSGERGFLDYEQYF
>14|TRBV7-2|.
CASSRLPNTGELFF
>17|TRBV7-9|TRBD2
CASSTPPGLADQETQYF
>17|TRBV6-1|.
CASSEGPYEGLSYEQYF
>15|TRBV12-3/TRBV12-4|.
CASTRTGGLNTEAFF
>15|TRBV5-4|.
CASSLSAGMGTEAFF
>14|TRBV20-1|.
CSASVRRVNYGYTF
>13|TRBV10-3|.
CAISVGPAEEQYF
>14|TRBV20-1|.
CSASSLGAEETQYF
>19|TRBV7-3|TRBD2
CASSLSGRGERANTGELFF
>12|TRBV6-1|TRBD1
CASRGQLPEQYF
>17|TRBV28|TRBD2
CASSPPGLAGNTGELFF
>15|TRBV18|.
CASSPGPGGGTEAFF
>14|TRBV6-5|.
CASSYLEDNTEAFF
>12|TRBV7-6|.
CASSIQQETQYF
>15|TRBV20-1|TRBD1
CSARGHTGGNQPQHF
>15|TRBV2|TRBD1
CASSAGQGQAYGYTF
>12|TRBV20-1|.
CSARLDEGEQYF
>16|TRBV27|.
CASSLRARENTGELFF
>14|TRBV5-4|.
CASSRQGKQETQYF
>15|TRBV11-2|TRBD2
CASSGAGLAAYEQYF
>12|TRBV15|.
CATSRSNQPQHF
>15|TRBV10-2|TRBD2
CASSEASGSTGELFF
>12|TRBV4-2|.
CASSQKAGEQYF
>15|TRBV20-1|.
CSAPARGAPKDEQYF
>14|TRBV9|.
CASSSGVSNQPQHF
>16|TRBV28|.
CASSLFQGETGNTIYF
>15|TRBV6-2/TRBV6-3|.
CASSLSRQGGYEQYF
>17|TRBV19|TRBD1
CATLSGTAGRTNYGYTF
>15|TRBV28|.
CASSLEGPFNQPQHF
>15|TRBV27|.
CASSSRDGDTGELFF
>14|TRBV2|.
CASAPELGPYEQYF
>14|TRBV12-3/TRBV12-4|TRBD2
CASSETSGYGELFF
>13|TRBV11-1|.
CASSQGLDYGYTF
>16|TRBV4-2|.
CASSQAGSESQETQYF
>14|TRBV7-9|TRBD1
CASSPGQGSRTQYF
>13|TRBV19|.
CASSNRASAEAFF
>15|TRBV25-1|.
CASSNRGPRSYEQYF
>16|TRBV29-1|.
CSVSGRTSRANTEAFF
>17|TRBV6-2/TRBV6-3|TRBD2
CASSYFSSGRAANEQFF
>13|TRBV2|.
CASRAGPTGKLFF
>15|TRBV3-1|.
CASSQGFPLSYEQYF
>14|TRBV28|.
CASTMAGGGDTQYF
>14|TRBV15|.
CATSSGDYGNTIYF
>14|TRBV3-1|TRBD1
CASSQDRGSYEQYF
>20|TRBV3-1|TRBD2
CASSQEAPRLAGAPWNIQYF
>15|TRBV6-2/TRBV6-3|.
CASSYSGLVGTEAFF
>13|TRBV20-1|TRBD1
CSAEGTGGYEQYF
>13|TRBV20-1|.
CSASGYSNQPQHF
>14|TRBV18|.
CASSAGTLNTEAFF
>18|TRBV28|TRBD2
CASSQNHDVAGHAYEQYF
>13|TRBV6-5|.
CASSYWAGYEQYF